This is a list of T cell receptor beta chains from one sample in a study of cytotoxic CD8 clonotypes in ibrutinib-treated CLL. Here immunoSEQ multiplex PCR was the method, and the copy in TCRdb shows in-frame clones only, minus some. Of 150,000 to 200,000 clones in the sample, more than 75% were seen once. This sample comprised PBMCs, obtained after 12 months of ibrutinib treatment. The receptor set was obtained from a human donor with chronic lymphocytic leukemia. Both conserved end residues are part of each CDR3. The D gene is left open where the match is weak. Clone size is stated in some rows and not others, as once, few, many or a class when expanded.

J: TRBJ1-2; V: TRBV4-1; size: NA; D: NA; DNA: TGCGCCAGCAGCCAAGGGCAGGGAAGTAGGGATGGCTACACCTTC; CDR3: CASSQGQGSRDGYTF
J: TRBJ2-7; V: TRBV15; size: NA; D: NA; DNA: TGTGCCACCAGCAGAGATTGTTACGAGCAGTACTTC; CDR3: CATSRDCYEQYF
J: TRBJ1-2; V: TRBV6-5; size: NA; D: NA; DNA: TGTGCCAGCTACAGGGTGTCTCATGGCTACACCTTC; CDR3: CASYRVSHGYTF
J: TRBJ2-1; V: TRBV18; size: NA; D: TRBD1; DNA: TGTGCCAGCTCACCACTGACAGGGGATGGCAATGAGCAGTTCTTC; CDR3: CASSPLTGDGNEQFF
J: TRBJ2-1; V: TRBV27; size: few; D: NA; DNA: TGTGCCAGCAGTTTAAAAGGTGGGAAGGCGGGGAGCTCCTACAATGAGCAGTTCTTC; CDR3: CASSLKGGKAGSSYNEQFF
J: TRBJ2-3; V: TRBV28; size: NA; D: TRBD1; DNA: TGTGCCAGCCGACCTCAGGGGGCTGGCGGCACAGATACGCAGTATTTT; CDR3: CASRPQGAGGTDTQYF
J: TRBJ2-2; V: TRBV28; size: NA; D: NA; DNA: TGTGCCAGCAGTACCCTCAGCGGGCCCAACACCGGGGAGCTGTTTTTT; CDR3: CASSTLSGPNTGELFF
J: TRBJ1-2; V: TRBV30; size: NA; D: TRBD1; DNA: TGTGCCTGGTCAGGGGGTCCAGGCTACACCTTC; CDR3: CAWSGGPGYTF
J: TRBJ1-1; V: TRBV6-4; size: NA; D: TRBD1; DNA: TGTGCCAGCAGGGCAACAGGGGCATCGGGCACTGAAGCTTTCTTT; CDR3: CASRATGASGTEAFF
J: TRBJ2-7; V: TRBV5-1; size: few; D: NA; DNA: TGCGCCAGCGGCGGTCTGCAGGGCAGGAGTGGGGAGCAGTACTTC; CDR3: CASGGLQGRSGEQYF
J: TRBJ2-3; V: TRBV5-1; size: NA; D: TRBD2; DNA: TGCGCCAGCAAGGATTTGCTAGCGGGAGTGTCAGATACGCAGTATTTT; CDR3: CASKDLLAGVSDTQYF
J: TRBJ2-7; V: TRBV7-2; size: NA; D: NA; DNA: TGTGCCAGCAGCCCCGGGACGTACTACGAGCAGTACTTC; CDR3: CASSPGTYYEQYF
J: TRBJ2-1; V: TRBV4-2; size: NA; D: TRBD2; DNA: TGTGCCAGCAGCCAAGAAGGGGGACTAGCGGCCAATGAGCAGTTCTTC; CDR3: CASSQEGGLAANEQFF
J: TRBJ2-3; V: TRBV5-1; size: NA; D: TRBD2; DNA: TGCGCCAGCAGCTTGGCTGGTAGCGGGGGGGCAGATACGCAGTATTTT; CDR3: CASSLAGSGGADTQYF
J: TRBJ1-2; V: TRBV25-1; size: NA; D: NA; DNA: TGTGCCAGCAGTGAATGGAACAGGGTTGGCTACACCTTC; CDR3: CASSEWNRVGYTF
J: TRBJ1-2; V: TRBV18; size: NA; D: NA; DNA: TGTGCCAGCTCACCAAGGGGAGTCTATGGCTACACCTTC; CDR3: CASSPRGVYGYTF
J: TRBJ2-3; V: TRBV4-2; size: NA; D: TRBD2; DNA: TGTGCCAGCAGCCAATCCTTAGCGGGGGGGTCTGGGCGCACAGATACGCAGTATTTT; CDR3: CASSQSLAGGSGRTDTQYF
J: TRBJ1-1; V: TRBV30; size: NA; D: NA; DNA: TGTGCCTGTAGGGGTCAGCTGAACACTGAAGCTTTCTTT; CDR3: CACRGQLNTEAFF
J: TRBJ1-2; V: TRBV7-2; size: NA; D: NA; DNA: TGTGCCAGCAGCCCTGAGGGCGCTAACTATGGCTACACCTTC; CDR3: CASSPEGANYGYTF
J: TRBJ1-1; V: TRBV7-2; size: few; D: TRBD1; DNA: TGTGCCAGCAGCCCGACAGGGCACATGAACACTGAAGCTTTCTTT; CDR3: CASSPTGHMNTEAFF
J: TRBJ2-2; V: TRBV19; size: NA; D: NA; DNA: TGTGCCAGTAGTAGCACCCTCGTGCGGGAACTGTTTTTT; CDR3: CASSSTLVRELFF
J: TRBJ2-7; V: TRBV7-2; size: NA; D: TRBD2; DNA: TGTGCCAGCGGTAAGACTAGCGGATACGAGCAGTACTTC; CDR3: CASGKTSGYEQYF
J: TRBJ1-1; V: TRBV7-2; size: NA; D: NA; DNA: TGTGCCAGCAGCCGGGGGGGCCAGAACACTGAAGCTTTCTTT; CDR3: CASSRGGQNTEAFF
J: TRBJ1-4; V: TRBV28; size: few; D: NA; DNA: TGTGCCAGCAGTTTATTCGAAAAACTGTTTTTT; CDR3: CASSLFEKLFF
J: TRBJ1-6; V: TRBV7-2; size: NA; D: NA; DNA: TGTGCCAGCAGCTTAGTAGCCATGGGATCACGGTCACCCCTCCACTTT; CDR3: CASSLVAMGSRSPLHF
J: TRBJ2-1; V: TRBV27; size: NA; D: TRBD2; DNA: TGTGCCAGCAGCCCCGGACTAGCCAATGAGCAGTTCTTC; CDR3: CASSPGLANEQFF
J: TRBJ2-7; V: TRBV4-1; size: NA; D: NA; DNA: TGCGCCAGCAGCCAAGATCGGACAGCCCACCAGTACGAGCAGTACTTC; CDR3: CASSQDRTAHQYEQYF
J: TRBJ1-2; V: TRBV29-1; size: NA; D: TRBD1; DNA: TGCAGCGCCAACCGGGGACAGTATGGCTACACCTTC; CDR3: CSANRGQYGYTF
J: TRBJ2-1; V: TRBV19; size: NA; D: TRBD2; DNA: TGTGCCAGTAGAAGACTAGCGGGAAGTATCTACAATGAGCAGTTCTTC; CDR3: CASRRLAGSIYNEQFF
J: TRBJ2-5; V: TRBV10-3; size: NA; D: NA; DNA: TGTGCCATCAGTGAGTCCGGAGAGACCCAGTACTTC; CDR3: CAISESGETQYF
J: TRBJ2-7; V: TRBV7-8; size: NA; D: NA; DNA: TGTGCCAGCAGCTTCCCCCGCAGGGACTCCTACGAGCAGTACTTC; CDR3: CASSFPRRDSYEQYF
J: TRBJ1-1; V: TRBV29-1; size: few; D: NA; DNA: TGCAGCGTTGCGGGGAATCTGAACACTGAAGCTTTCTTT; CDR3: CSVAGNLNTEAFF
J: TRBJ1-2; V: TRBV28; size: few; D: NA; DNA: TGTGCCAGCAGTCCTGGACTGACGGACTATGGCTACACCTTC; CDR3: CASSPGLTDYGYTF
J: TRBJ1-5; V: TRBV2; size: few; D: TRBD1; DNA: TGTGCCAGCAGGGACAGGGGCGGCAATCAGCCCCAGCATTTT; CDR3: CASRDRGGNQPQHF
J: TRBJ2-3; V: TRBV7-2; size: NA; D: NA; DNA: TGTGCCAGCAGCTTAGCGTCTCGACCAGGGAGCACAGATACGCAGTATTTT; CDR3: CASSLASRPGSTDTQYF
J: TRBJ1-1; V: TRBV18; size: NA; D: NA; DNA: TGTGCCAGCTCGGGAGGGAGGAACACTGAAGCTTTCTTT; CDR3: CASSGGRNTEAFF
J: TRBJ2-3; V: TRBV28; size: NA; D: NA; DNA: TGTGCCAGCAGTTTAGAAACGGGAGTGAGCACAGATACGCAGTATTTT; CDR3: CASSLETGVSTDTQYF
J: TRBJ1-3; V: TRBV6-1; size: NA; D: NA; DNA: TGTGCCAGCGACCCCCCCAGGGCTGGAAACACCATATATTTT; CDR3: CASDPPRAGNTIYF
J: TRBJ1-5; V: TRBV27; size: NA; D: NA; DNA: TGTGCCAGCAGTCTAGGGTCCCTTCAGCCCCAGCATTTT; CDR3: CASSLGSLQPQHF
J: TRBJ2-3; V: TRBV10-3; size: NA; D: TRBD1; DNA: TGTGCCATCATGGGGGACAGGGAAAGAGATACGCAGTATTTT; CDR3: CAIMGDRERDTQYF
J: TRBJ2-3; V: TRBV14; size: NA; D: NA; DNA: TGTGCCAGCAGCCAGGGGACTTCACCCACCACAGATACGCAGTATTTT; CDR3: CASSQGTSPTTDTQYF
J: TRBJ1-3; V: TRBV4-3; size: NA; D: NA; DNA: TGCGCCAGCAGACAAGACCTTGGGGCCGGGAGCCTCTCTGGAAACACCATATATTTT; CDR3: CASRQDLGAGSLSGNTIYF
J: TRBJ1-1; V: TRBV18; size: NA; D: NA; DNA: TGTGCCAGCTCAGTCATTGGAGGTCTGAGCACTGAAGCTTTCTTT; CDR3: CASSVIGGLSTEAFF
J: TRBJ2-3; V: TRBV5-1; size: NA; D: TRBD1; DNA: TGCGCCAGCAGCTTGGTCGGTCAGGGGGACACAGATACGCAGTATTTT; CDR3: CASSLVGQGDTDTQYF
J: TRBJ1-1; V: TRBV7-2; size: NA; D: NA; DNA: TGTGCCAGCAGCTTAGCGGGTGGACTTGCTGAAGCTTTCTTT; CDR3: CASSLAGGLAEAFF
J: TRBJ1-2; V: TRBV6-6; size: NA; D: NA; DNA: TGTGCCAGCAGTTATTGGGGTGGCTACACCTTC; CDR3: CASSYWGGYTF
J: TRBJ2-4; V: TRBV27; size: NA; D: NA; DNA: TGTGCCAGCCGGGGACAATTGGCAGGCATTCAGTACTTC; CDR3: CASRGQLAGIQYF
J: TRBJ2-7; V: TRBV21-1; size: NA; D: NA; DNA: TGTGCCAGCAGCAGACTAGCGGGAGGGCCTATCTACGAGCAGTACTTC; CDR3: CASSRLAGGPIYEQYF